Following are 23 T cell receptor beta chains from one sample sequenced in a study of blood T cells in healthy people across ages. Sample-barcoded 5' priming and a J-beta primer mix drove a second PCR of 7 to 11 cycles. TCRdb independently ran MiXCR on the 5' RACE reads; one entry per CDR3 protein. The sample holds over a million distinct CDR3 sequences, under 30% seen once. This same sample was also part of a study on T cells of mothers and their children.

Sequencing was done on a sample of blood. These receptors were obtained from a girl aged 2 to 10 in good health.

On this clonotype itself: The germline gene is not matched at one end of the junction; a read error may be the cause. This chain uses TRBV12-3 or TRBV12-4 with TRBJ2-1, with D possibly TRBD2 on 7 matching bases. CDR3 length equals 13 residues. The CDR3 DNA sequence: TGTGCCAGCAGTTTTGGGGGGGACAATGGGCAGTTCTTC. Translation: CASSFGGDNGQFF.

This clonotype was counted only a few times. This chain connects TRBV29-1 to TRBJ1-2; TRBD1 matches 8 bases. The CDR3 extends over 11 amino acids. The junction had 1 base not matched to a gene; V was cut back by 5 bases and J by 5 bases. The germline gives CDR1 SQVTM, CDR2 ANQGSEA. CDR3 protein: CSVRTGYGYTF. The CDR3, as DNA: TGCAGCGTTAGGACAGGGTATGGCTACACCTTC.

This clonotype was seen more than once but under ten times. This chain links TRBV15 with TRBJ1-1; D remains unclear. V dropped 0 bases and J dropped 11 bases, with 10 bases sitting between them. CDR1 is LNHNV and CDR2 is YYDKDF in the germline V gene (reference sequence). This CDR3 spans 12 amino acids. CDR3 DNA: TGTGCCACCAGCAGAGATCTTTTTAGGGCTTTCTTT. Translation gives CATSRDLFRAFF.

This clonotype was counted between two and nine times. V usage is TRBV11-3 and J usage is TRBJ2-5; D call uncertain. The V end was cut by 2 bases, the J end by 5 bases, with 6 bases between. Germline-derived CDR1 and CDR2 are SGHNT and YENEEA. This CDR3 has 12 residues. CDR3: CASSLKAETQYF. CDR3 DNA: TGTGCCAGCAGCTTAAAGGCGGAGACCCAGTACTTC.

The chain is built from TRBV7-2 and TRBJ2-5; 10 bases line up with TRBD1. Matching the DNA end better, TRBJ2-7 makes the J call doubtful. The CDR3 has 14 amino acids. Germline CDR1 is SGHTA and CDR2 is FQGNSA. DNA for the CDR3: TGTGCCAGCAGCTCCCGGGACAGGGGAAACGAGCAGTACTTC. This sequence encodes CASSSRDRGNEQYF.

The chain joins TRBV28 to TRBJ2-1; the match to TRBD2 covers 7 bases. The closer fit of TRBJ2-7 to the DNA end suggests the J call may be wrong. CDR3 length equals 15 residues. CDR1 is MDHEN and CDR2 is SYDVKM in the germline V gene. CDR3 sequence (DNA): TGTGCCAGCAGACCAATGGGGGGGGACCCCTACGAGCAGTACTTC. As protein: CASRPMGGDPYEQYF.

This clonotype was observed a few times. The rearrangement links TRBV11-1 to TRBJ2-7; 9 bases match TRBD1. Unmatched junction bases numbered 8, after V lost 1 base and J lost 7 bases. The CDR3 totals 15 residues. The germline V gene has CDR1 SGHAT and CDR2 FQDESV (reference sequence). The CDR3 protein is CASSLVLGTGLEQYF. DNA for the CDR3: TGTGCCAGCAGCTTAGTCCTCGGGACAGGGTTGGAGCAGTACTTC.

The chain joins TRBV25-1 to TRBJ1-1; D gene unclear. There are 14 residues in the CDR3. V was shortened by 1 base and J by 7 bases, with 13 bases between the two germline ends. Germline CDR1 is MGHDK and CDR2 is SYGVNS. In DNA, the CDR3 is TGTGCCAGCAGTGAATCGCTCGTTGAGGGTGAAGCTTTCTTT. Encoded protein: CASSESLVEGEAFF.

On this clonotype: The junction shows a germline mismatch at one end, possibly a read error. The chain joins TRBV9 to TRBJ2-1, with TRBD2 identical over 7 bases. The germline V gene has CDR1 SGDLS and CDR2 YYNGEE. The CDR3 length is 15 residues. CDR3 loop: CASSVDSGTLREQLF. The CDR3 DNA follows: TGTGCCAGCAGCGTAGACAGCGGGACCTTGAGGGAGCAGCTCTTC.

The J gene is TRBJ2-5, the V gene TRBV29-1; TRBD2 matches at 12 bases. After removal of 6 bases from V and 0 bases from J, the junction contained 2 bases not matched to a gene. The CDR3 extends over 14 amino acids. The germline V gene encodes CDR1 SQVTM and CDR2 ANQGSEA. The CDR3 reads CSVLAGGNQETQYF. Here the CDR3 DNA reads TGCAGCGTGCTAGCGGGGGGGAACCAAGAGACCCAGTACTTC.

CDR3 nucleotide sequence: TGTGCCAGCAGTCAGGACAGTCCGGGAAACATTCAGTACTTC. As protein: CASSQDSPGNIQYF. This rearrangement joins TRBV12-3 or TRBV12-4 to TRBJ2-4, with a tentative D call TRBD1 (6 bases). The CDR3 contains 14 residues. The V end was cut by 5 bases, the J end by 6 bases, with 14 bases between.

This chain connects TRBV6-4 to TRBJ2-1; possibly TRBD1 or TRBD2 for D (5 bases each). The CDR3 consists of 14 residues. Per germline, CDR1 MRHNA and CDR2 SNTAGT. V lost 0 bases to trimming and J lost 5 bases, with 8 bases between them. The CDR3 protein is CASSDSGTNNEQFF. CDR3 DNA: TGTGCCAGCAGTGACTCGGGGACCAACAATGAGCAGTTCTTC.

This sequence joins TRBV28 and TRBJ1-6; the D is unclear. This CDR3 region has 14 residues. V was cut by 6 bases and J by 11 bases, with 17 bases left in between. Per the germline V gene, CDR1 is MDHEN and CDR2 is SYDVKM. The CDR3 DNA sequence: TGTGCCAGCAGCTCTCCCCCGGGTGGGGCACCCCTCCACTTT. Encoded protein: CASSSPPGGAPLHF.

The chain links TRBV14 to TRBJ2-7; D gene ambiguous. The length of the CDR3 is 14 residues. The V end lost 2 bases, the J end lost 5 bases, and 13 bases lay between the germline ends. Germline V lookup: CDR1 SGHDN, CDR2 FVKESK. The CDR3 here is CASSQFAGSDEQYF. CDR3 nucleotides: TGTGCCAGCAGCCAATTCGCAGGTTCGGACGAGCAGTACTTC.

The chain employs TRBV4-3 and TRBJ2-1; TRBD2 is a possible D gene (6 bases). The CDR3 spans 13 residues. Deletions cut 4 bases from V and 9 bases from J, with 13 bases between. The germline V gene has CDR1 LGHNA and CDR2 YSLEER. In DNA, the CDR3 is TGCGCCAGCAGCCCCCCGGGACTGGGTGAGCAGTTCTTC. The encoded protein is CASSPPGLGEQFF.

This clonotype was picked up a small number of times. Sequence at one end of the junction differs from germline and may be a read error. This chain uses TRBV4-3 with TRBJ2-7; 7 bases map to TRBD1. The CDR3 runs 15 residues. Germline CDR1 is LGHNA and CDR2 is YSLEER. In nucleotides, the CDR3 is TGCGCCAGCAGCGAACGAAGGGGGCGGTTCAACGAGCAGTCCTTC. This sequence encodes CASSERRGRFNEQSF.

This clonotype was observed a few times. The CDR3 sequence: CASSYRGLSGYTF. The CDR3 nucleotides read TGTGCCAGCAGTTACCGGGGACTTTCGGGCTACACCTTC. The chain has TRBV6-2 or TRBV6-3 and TRBJ1-2; tentatively, D is TRBD1 (5 bases). Germline values: CDR1 MNHEY, CDR2 SVGEGT. Trimming took off 2 bases at V and 8 bases at J, with 12 bases between the two ends. The length of the CDR3 is 13 residues.

This clonotype was counted only a few times. The rearrangement links TRBV28 to TRBJ2-7; D not certain. Germline V lookup: CDR1 MDHEN, CDR2 SYDVKM. This CDR3 is 11 amino acids long. Trimming removed 6 bases at V and 5 bases at J, with 8 bases between. CDR3 in DNA: TGTGCCAGCAGCCCGTTTGACGAGCAGTACTTC. Translation: CASSPFDEQYF.

The CDR3 region is CASSNSGGIGEQFF. The DNA for the CDR3 is TGTGCCAGCAGTAATAGCGGGGGGATAGGTGAGCAGTTCTTC. This chain connects TRBV2 to TRBJ2-1, with 10 bases matching TRBD2. The CDR3 runs 14 residues. The V gene end was trimmed by 5 bases and the J gene end by 9 bases; junction bases not matched to a gene: 7. The germline V gene has CDR1 SNHLY and CDR2 FYNNEI.

This clonotype was counted a few times. The chain combines TRBV12-3 or TRBV12-4 with TRBJ2-7; 10 bases are a match to TRBD1. The CDR3 runs to 16 residues. Trimming removed 6 bases from V and 1 base from J; junction bases left unmatched: 9. CDR3 DNA: TGTGCCAGCAGCAATCCTCCGGGACAGGGGTCCTACGAGCAGTACTTC. Translating it yields CASSNPPGQGSYEQYF.

The table lists this clonotype with a few counts. This chain links TRBV11-2 with TRBJ2-5; no firm D call. V lost 8 bases, J lost 13 bases, and 17 bases lay in between. This CDR3 spans 11 amino acids. Germline V CDR1 and CDR2: SGHAT, FQNNGV. The DNA of the CDR3 is TGTGCCAGCGACTCCTTGGGGAAAACGTACTTC. This gives the protein CASDSLGKTYF.

The genes are TRBV7-3 and TRBJ2-5, with D possibly being TRBD2 (5 bases). Gene TRBJ2-1 matches the end of the DNA better, so the J call may be wrong. Germline CDR1 is SGHTA and CDR2 is FQGTGA. The CDR3 spans 15 residues. The CDR3: CASSVKAVPYNEQFF. In DNA, the CDR3 is TGTGCCAGCAGCGTGAAAGCGGTACCCTACAATGAGCAGTTCTTC.

Turning to this clonotype: A read error may account for a junction end that differs from germline. The chain carries TRBV28 and TRBJ2-5; D perhaps matches TRBD1 (6 bases). Germline CDR1 is MDHEN and CDR2 is SYDVKM. The CDR3 covers 15 residues. The CDR3 DNA sequence: TGTGCCAGCAGTTTCCCACCGACAGGAGGAGAGACCCGGTACTTC. This translates into CASSFPPTGGETRYF.